Listed below are T cell receptor beta chains from one sample, sequenced in a study of vaccination effects on CD4 cells after COVID-19. Method: immunoSEQ multiplex PCR; TCRdb's copy keeps in-frame clones and lacks some. The sample consists of around 53,000 clones, over 60% of them appearing once. Antigen specificity for these receptors is unknown. The material was CD4+ T cells from PBMCs cultured without peptide, obtained after COVID-19 vaccination. All receptors come from a human donor who had a prior SARS-CoV-2 infection. The CDR3 runs from the conserved cysteine through the conserved F or W. The D gene is left open where the match is weak. A row's size may be missing; if present it is once, few, many or a size class.

TRBV5-1	TRBJ2-1	.	TRBD2	TGCGCCAGCAGCTTGGGTCGGCTAGCGGGAGGCCCATACAATGAGCAGTTCTTC	CASSLGRLAGGPYNEQFF
TRBV19	TRBJ1-5	.	.	TGTGCCAGTAGTATTCAGGCCCCTCAGAGTCAGCCCCAGCATTTT	CASSIQAPQSQPQHF
TRBV7-9	TRBJ1-1	.	.	TGTGCCAGCAGCTTCGCAGGGTTAAAGACTGAAGCTTTCTTT	CASSFAGLKTEAFF
TRBV4-2	TRBJ2-1	.	.	TGTGCCAGCAGCCAAGAGTCTCTAGCGCCCTCCTACAATGAGCAGTTCTTC	CASSQESLAPSYNEQFF
TRBV6-2/TRBV6-3	TRBJ2-5	.	TRBD2	TGTGCCAGCAGTTGGACAAGCGGGAGTGGGGAGACCCAGTACTTC	CASSWTSGSGETQYF
TRBV5-4	TRBJ1-1	.	TRBD1	TGTGCCAGCAGCCTGGACAGGGGAGGGGACACTGAAGCTTTCTTT	CASSLDRGGDTEAFF
TRBV4-2	TRBJ2-7	.	.	TGTGCCAGCAGCCAAGAGATTGGGCGCGAGCAGTACTTC	CASSQEIGREQYF
TRBV6-5	TRBJ2-7	.	TRBD2	TGTGCCAGCCTAGCGGAGACCTACGAGCAGTACTTC	CASLAETYEQYF
TRBV11-3	TRBJ2-2	.	TRBD2	TGTGCCAGCAGCTTAGGGGCGACTAGCGGGAGTGCCGGGGAGCTGTTTTTT	CASSLGATSGSAGELFF
TRBV19	TRBJ2-5	.	.	TGTGCCAGTAGTATAGTATACCCACCTGTCCAAGAGACCCAGTACTTC	CASSIVYPPVQETQYF
TRBV19	TRBJ2-1	.	TRBD2	TGTGCCAGTAGTATTCAAGCGGGGGATCTCTACAATGAGCAGTTCTTC	CASSIQAGDLYNEQFF
TRBV2	TRBJ2-1	few	TRBD2	TGTGCCAGCAAGGTAGCGGGAGAAGTCGATGAGCAGTTCTTC	CASKVAGEVDEQFF
TRBV3-1/TRBV3-2	TRBJ2-7	.	.	TGTGCCAGCAGCCAGATGGGCAGACTCGCCTTCTACGAGCAGTACTTC	CASSQMGRLAFYEQYF
TRBV5-6	TRBJ2-5	.	.	TGTGCCAGCAGCGGAGGGACCCTAAGGCCTCAAGAGACCCAGTACTTC	CASSGGTLRPQETQYF
TRBV29-1	TRBJ2-1	.	.	TGCAGCGTTGGGTTATCGGGGTTATCTGGTGAGCAGTTCTTC	CSVGLSGLSGEQFF
TRBV3-1/TRBV3-2	TRBJ1-1	.	TRBD1	TGTGCCAGCAGCCAAGGGACAGGGGATGCTGAAGCTTTCTTT	CASSQGTGDAEAFF
TRBV3-1/TRBV3-2	TRBJ1-2	.	TRBD1	TGTGCCAGCAGCCAGTTCCAGGGGGCGGATTTAGGTGGCTACACCTTC	CASSQFQGADLGGYTF
TRBV11-2	TRBJ2-1	few	.	TGTGCCAGCAGCTTAGATCTTCAGATTGAGCAGTTCTTC	CASSLDLQIEQFF
TRBV5-1	TRBJ2-1	.	TRBD2	TGCGCCAGCAGCTCCCAGGTGGCGGGGGGTTACAATGAGCAGTTCTTC	CASSSQVAGGYNEQFF
TRBV7-2	TRBJ2-1	.	.	TGTGCCAGCACCCCTCCCCGGGGGGCGAACAATGAGCAGTTCTTC	CASTPPRGANNEQFF
TRBV5-8	TRBJ1-1	.	.	TGTGCCAGCAGCCCTAGACAGGCAGGATCTGAAGCTTTCTTT	CASSPRQAGSEAFF
TRBV7-9	TRBJ1-4	.	TRBD1	TGTGCCAGCAGCTCCCCGACAGGGGGGGATGAAAAACTGTTTTTT	CASSSPTGGDEKLFF
TRBV5-4	TRBJ1-1	.	.	TGTGCCAGCAAGAAGATGCCGAACACTGAAGCTTTCTTT	CASKKMPNTEAFF
TRBV6-2/TRBV6-3	TRBJ2-7	.	TRBD1	TGTGCCAGCAGTTACCGGGCGGGACAGGGGAACTACGAGCAGTACTTC	CASSYRAGQGNYEQYF
TRBV3-1/TRBV3-2	TRBJ2-3	few	.	TGTGCCAGCAGCCATCGCGTCCGGGAACAGTATTTT	CASSHRVREQYF
TRBV6-6	TRBJ1-6	.	TRBD1	TGTGCCAGCAGCCACATGACAGGGCGAAATAATTCACCCCTCCACTTT	CASSHMTGRNNSPLHF
TRBV11-3	TRBJ2-7	.	.	TGTGCCAGCAGCCCAAGCCCCCAAGTGCAGTACTTC	CASSPSPQVQYF
TRBV5-1	TRBJ2-3	.	TRBD1	TGCGCCAGCTCAGCCGGGACAGTAATCACAGATACGCAGTATTTT	CASSAGTVITDTQYF
TRBV7-2	TRBJ2-6	few	.	TGTGCCAGCAGCTTAGCAGGGGCTGCACCTGGGGCCAACGTCCTGACTTTC	CASSLAGAAPGANVLTF